What follows is one T cell receptor (beta chain) and its context. Its specificity is unknown. The data stem from a study of CD8 T cells in ankylosing spondylitis. Study findings and constraints: Matched ankylosing spondylitis synovial fluid reportedly contained a significantly enriched population of disease-linked clones.

The CDR3 contains 15 residues. Germline loops: CDR1 MNHNS, CDR2 SASEGT. V lost 5 bases and J lost 0, with 11 bases in between. Via MiXCR, TCRdb re-called the 5' RACE reads, giving one row per CDR3 protein. Of 200,000 to 300,000 distinct CDR3 sequences listed, approximately 12% are singletons. The receptor comes from a male donor with ankylosing spondylitis or in good health (not recorded which). This chain connects TRBV6-1 to TRBJ2-1; TRBD1 is a possible D gene (6 bases). The sequencing sample was made of blood, either unsorted or a sorted T cell fraction (not recorded which). The CDR3 sequence: CASSNTGSSYNEQFF. CDR3 DNA sequence: TGTGCCAGCAGTAATACAGGGAGCTCCTACAATGAGCAGTTCTTC.